A selection of T cell receptor beta chains follows, all from one sample in a study of follicular helper T cells after annual influenza vaccination. The table came from immunoSEQ multiplex PCR; TCRdb's copy has only in-frame clones and leaves some out. The sample shows approximately 5,000 clones, roughly 90% of them seen only once. The material was CXCR5+ CD38- circulating T follicular helper cells from blood, obtained 7 days after influenza vaccination. The receptors originated from an adult who received the influenza vaccine. The CDR3 runs from the conserved cysteine through the conserved F or W. Each record gives: clone size, D gene, J gene, V gene, CDR3 DNA, CDR3 protein. D genes are given only for firm matches. The listing skips clone size in some rows; elsewhere it reads once, few, many or a size class.

- - TRBJ2-4 TRBV5-6 TGTGCCAGCAGCTTAAGGAGCCGGAACATTCAGTACTTC CASSLRSRNIQYF
- TRBD1 TRBJ2-3 TRBV18 TGTGCCAGCTCACCTATAGGACAGGGGACAGATACGCAGTATTTT CASSPIGQGTDTQYF
- - TRBJ1-5 TRBV30 TGTGCCTGGAGTGTAGGAGGCCCCAATCAGCCCCAGCATTTT CAWSVGGPNQPQHF
- - TRBJ1-6 TRBV29-1 TGCAGCATTAGGGACACTTATAATTCACCCCCCCACTTT CSIRDTYNSPPHF
once - TRBJ1-4 TRBV30 TGTGCCTCGGAGGGCAGGGGAGGGGAAAAACTGTTTTTT CASEGRGGEKLFF
- - TRBJ1-3 TRBV9 TGTGCCAGCAGCGTTACACAGGACTCTGGAAACACCATATATTTT CASSVTQDSGNTIYF
- TRBD1 TRBJ1-5 TRBV19 TGTGCCAGTAGTAGCGGGACAGGGCCCAATCAGCCCCAGCATTTT CASSSGTGPNQPQHF
- TRBD2 TRBJ2-7 TRBV5-1 TGCGCCAGCAGCTTCGGGGGGGCCTACGAGCAGTACTTC CASSFGGAYEQYF
few TRBD1 TRBJ1-4 TRBV28 TGTGCCAGCAGCTCCGGGACAGGGAATGAAAAACTGTTTTTT CASSSGTGNEKLFF
once - TRBJ1-4 TRBV30 TGTGCCTGGAGAGGAATAGGGGGGGGAGAAAAACTGTTTTTT CAWRGIGGGEKLFF
- TRBD1 TRBJ2-7 TRBV11-2 TGTGCCAGCAGCACCACCGGGACAGGGGGAGACGAGCAGTACTTC CASSTTGTGGDEQYF
- TRBD2 TRBJ2-1 TRBV5-1 TGCGCCAGCAGCTTCTCGGGAGCGGGGGAGCAGTTCTTC CASSFSGAGEQFF
- - TRBJ1-5 TRBV6-6 TGTGCCAGCAGCAGGGACAATCAGCCCCAGCATTTT CASSRDNQPQHF
- - TRBJ2-7 TRBV18 TGTGCCAGCTCCGACGACAGTTCCTACGAGCAGTACTTC CASSDDSSYEQYF
once TRBD2 TRBJ2-5 TRBV19 TGTGCCAGTAGTATGACTAGCAGAGAGACCCAGTACTTC CASSMTSRETQYF
- - TRBJ2-7 TRBV5-1 TGCGCCAGCAGCTTAGTCGGGTCTATAAGCTCCTACGAGCAGTACTTC CASSLVGSISSYEQYF
- TRBD1 TRBJ2-7 TRBV5-1 TGCGCCAGCAGCCCTGGTATTGGGACAGGGCCCTACGAGCAGTACTTC CASSPGIGTGPYEQYF
- - TRBJ1-2 TRBV18 TGTGCCAGCTCAACATCTGCCCTCGGAGGGGACTATGGCTACACCTTC CASSTSALGGDYGYTF
- - TRBJ2-7 TRBV7-8 TGTGCCAGCAGCCAAGGGGCAGCGGGCAGCTCCTACGAGCAGTACTTC CASSQGAAGSSYEQYF
few - TRBJ1-2 TRBV10-3 TGTGCCACCTTTACGGAATTAGGACAGTATGGCTACACCTTC CATFTELGQYGYTF
- - TRBJ1-1 TRBV7-3 TGTGCCAGCAGCACGGAGCGCCACACTGAAGCTTTCTTT CASSTERHTEAFF
- - TRBJ1-1 TRBV30 TGTGCCTGGACCAAAAGGGGTTGGGGCACTGAAGCTTTCTTT CAWTKRGWGTEAFF
few - TRBJ1-1 TRBV29-1 TGCAGCGTTACCCTACAGGGTTCCCTGAACACTGAAGCTTTCTTT CSVTLQGSLNTEAFF
- - TRBJ1-2 TRBV5-4 TGTGCCAGCAGCCCAGAGGGTGGATATGGCTACACCTTC CASSPEGGYGYTF
- TRBD1 TRBJ2-2 TRBV11-3 TGTGCCAGCAGCCTAGGACAGGGGGAAACCGGGGAGCTGTTTTTT CASSLGQGETGELFF
- TRBD2 TRBJ2-1 TRBV19 TGTGCCAGTAGCCCCCCGGGACTAGCGGGAGGGGAGCAGTTCTTC CASSPPGLAGGEQFF
- - TRBJ1-4 TRBV4-2 TGTGCCAGCAGCCAACAGGATGGCTCTAATGAAAAACTGTTTTTT CASSQQDGSNEKLFF
- TRBD2 TRBJ2-7 TRBV4-2 TGTGCCAGCAGCCAAAAATTATCTAGCGGAACCTACGAGCAGTACTTC CASSQKLSSGTYEQYF
- TRBD2 TRBJ2-7 TRBV28 TGTGCCAGCAGTAGGGGACTAGCGGGAGCGTACGAGCAGTACTTC CASSRGLAGAYEQYF
- TRBD1 TRBJ1-5 TRBV27 TGTGCCAGCAGAGGGCATACAGGGGGCAATCAGCCCCAGCATTTT CASRGHTGGNQPQHF
once - TRBJ1-1 TRBV7-9 TGTGCCAGCAGTGAGGGCAGCGGCACTGAAGCTTTCTTT CASSEGSGTEAFF
- TRBD1 TRBJ1-2 TRBV30 TGTGCCTGGAGACGCGGGACAGAATCCGGCTACACCTTC CAWRRGTESGYTF
- - TRBJ2-7 TRBV5-1 TGCGCCAGCAGCTTGGCTGACAGGACGGAAGAGCAGTACTTC CASSLADRTEEQYF
- TRBD2 TRBJ2-1 TRBV7-3 TGTGCCAGCAGCTTAACTAGCGGGGGGGACAATGAGCAGTTCTTC CASSLTSGGDNEQFF
- - TRBJ1-2 TRBV5-4 TGTGCCAGCAGCTTGGCCCAGGGTCGGGATGGCTACACCTTC CASSLAQGRDGYTF
- - TRBJ1-4 TRBV7-2 TGTGCCAGCAGCCAAACGACAGGTCGTAATGAAAAACTGTTTTTT CASSQTTGRNEKLFF
- - TRBJ1-6 TRBV19 TGTGCCAGTAAAATACTTCGAGGGAGCTCCTATAATTCACCCCTCCACTTT CASKILRGSSYNSPLHF
once - TRBJ1-1 TRBV19 TGTGCCTCAGAGGACAGACAGAACACTGAAGCTTTCTTT CASEDRQNTEAFF
- - TRBJ1-6 TRBV6-6 TGTGCCAGCAGTACACAGGGAGATGATTCACCCCTCCACTTT CASSTQGDDSPLHF
few - TRBJ1-2 TRBV18 TGTGCCAGCTCACCGGCCGGGGAAGGCTACACCTTC CASSPAGEGYTF
- - TRBJ1-5 TRBV6-5 TGTGCCAGCAGGCGCACGCGAGGATTCAATCAGCCCCAGCATTTT CASRRTRGFNQPQHF
- - TRBJ1-6 TRBV27 TGTGCCAGCAGCCCCAGAACCTCTTCACCCCTCCACTTT CASSPRTSSPLHF
- - TRBJ2-2 TRBV21-1 TGTGCCAGCAGCACACGGACACCCAACACCGGGGAGCTGTTTTTT CASSTRTPNTGELFF
few TRBD1 TRBJ1-3 TRBV10-3 TGTGCCATCAGTGGACAGGGGGCGGATGGAAACACCATATATTTT CAISGQGADGNTIYF
- TRBD2 TRBJ2-7 TRBV7-8 TGTGCCAGCAGCGCTGGGAGGGCCGAGCAGTACTTC CASSAGRAEQYF
few - TRBJ2-5 TRBV5-1 TGCGCCAGCAGCCCGGAGGCGACTAGGGGTCGGGAGACCCAGTACTTC CASSPEATRGRETQYF
- - TRBJ2-2 TRBV5-1 TGCGCCAGCAGCTTGGCCGAGGGATACACCGGGGAGCTGTTTTTT CASSLAEGYTGELFF
- TRBD1 TRBJ2-1 TRBV5-4 TGTGCCAGCAGCTTACCCCCGACAGGGGAGGATGAGCAGTTCTTC CASSLPPTGEDEQFF
- - TRBJ1-2 TRBV7-9 TGTGCCAGCAGCTTATACGAGGGTTTAGGCTACACCTTC CASSLYEGLGYTF
few - TRBJ1-5 TRBV19 TGTGCCTCTTTGTCCGGGGAGAGGGACAATCAGCCCCAGCATTTT CASLSGERDNQPQHF
- TRBD1 TRBJ2-3 TRBV29-1 TGCAGCGCTGGGACAGGGGGAGGCACAGATACGCAGTATTTT CSAGTGGGTDTQYF
- - TRBJ2-5 TRBV30 TGTGCCTGGACCCCTTCGGGGGAGACCCAGTACTTC CAWTPSGETQYF
- - TRBJ2-7 TRBV4-2 TGTGCCAGCAGCCAAGTCATCGGGGTAGACGAGCAGTACTTC CASSQVIGVDEQYF
- TRBD2 TRBJ2-1 TRBV11-2 TGTGCCAGCAGCTTCCTAGGACTAGCGGGATACCATGAGCAGTTCTTC CASSFLGLAGYHEQFF
- - TRBJ1-5 TRBV30 TGTGCCTGGAGCGGGGGGCGCGGTCAGCCCCAGCATTTT CAWSGGRGQPQHF
- TRBD2 TRBJ2-1 TRBV5-1 TGCGCCAGCGGAGTAGCGGGGCAATACAATGAGCAGTTCTTC CASGVAGQYNEQFF
- TRBD2 TRBJ2-1 TRBV13 TGTGCCAGCAGCGCACTCTCCGGGACTAGATTCTCCAATGAGCAGTTCTTC CASSALSGTRFSNEQFF
once TRBD2 TRBJ2-1 TRBV2 TGTGCCAGCATGAAAGGGACTAGCGGGAGGCTCCATGAGCAGTTCTTC CASMKGTSGRLHEQFF
- - TRBJ2-2 TRBV6-1 TGTGCCAGCAGTGAAACGGCGAACACCGGGGAGCTGTTTTTT CASSETANTGELFF
- TRBD2 TRBJ2-3 TRBV19 TGTGCCAGTAGCAGAGGACTAGCGGGGCCCCCGGATACGCAGTATTTT CASSRGLAGPPDTQYF